A single T cell receptor beta chain is shown here with its context. The sample is drawn from a study of CDR3 diversity in severe acne. From germline, CDR1 is WNHNN and CDR2 SYGVQD (reference sequence). This CDR3 region has 15 residues. J lost 4 bases, V lost 6 bases, and 12 bases had no gene match. TCRdb recomputed calls from the PCR reads with MiXCR, one row per CDR3 protein. In the table there are more than 85,000 distinct CDR3 sequences, roughly half of which are singletons. The chain is built from TRBV10-1 and TRBJ2-7; 7 bases align to TRBD2. Sequencing was carried out using blood. This receptor was obtained from a male donor with acne. In DNA form, the CDR3 reads TGCGCCAGCAGCCAAGAGCGGGGCTTTGCTTACGAGCAGTACTTC. It specifies CASSQERGFAYEQYF.